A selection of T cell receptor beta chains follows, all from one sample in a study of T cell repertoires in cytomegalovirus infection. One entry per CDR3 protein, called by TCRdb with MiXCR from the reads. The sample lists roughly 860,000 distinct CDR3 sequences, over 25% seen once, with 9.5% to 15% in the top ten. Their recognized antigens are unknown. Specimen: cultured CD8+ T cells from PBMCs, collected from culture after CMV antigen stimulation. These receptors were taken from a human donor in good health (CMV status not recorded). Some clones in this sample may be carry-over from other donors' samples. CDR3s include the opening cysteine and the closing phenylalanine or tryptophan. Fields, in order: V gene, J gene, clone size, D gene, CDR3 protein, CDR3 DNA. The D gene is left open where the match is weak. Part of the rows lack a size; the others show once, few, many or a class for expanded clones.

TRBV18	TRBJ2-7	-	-	CASSPSGTSYEQYF	TGTGCCAGCTCACCTTCGGGGACTTCCTACGAGCAGTACTTC
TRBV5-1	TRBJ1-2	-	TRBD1	CTSSYQGGRGDGYTF	TGCACCAGCAGCTACCAAGGGGGCAGGGGCGATGGCTACACCTTC
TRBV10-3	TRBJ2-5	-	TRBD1	CAISESTQGRTGAKETQYF	TGTGCCATCAGTGAGTCGACTCAGGGTAGGACAGGGGCGAAAGAGACCCAGTACTTC
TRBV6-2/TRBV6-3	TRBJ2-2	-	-	CASRRDLSSGELFF	TGTGCCAGCAGAAGGGACCTTTCCTCCGGGGAGCTGTTTTTT
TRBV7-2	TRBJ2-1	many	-	CASSLAPDPNEQFF	TGTGCCAGCAGCTTAGCCCCAGACCCCAATGAGCAGTTCTTC
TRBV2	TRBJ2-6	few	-	CAIQEESGANVLTF	TGTGCCATCCAAGAGGAGTCTGGGGCCAACGTCCTGACTTTC
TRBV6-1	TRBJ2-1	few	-	CASNERPGYRFF	TGTGCCAGCAACGAACGCCCAGGGTACCGGTTCTTC
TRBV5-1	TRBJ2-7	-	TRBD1	CASSSGTGSPYEQYF	TGCGCCAGCAGCTCCGGGACAGGGTCTCCCTACGAGCAGTACTTC
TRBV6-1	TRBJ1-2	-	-	CASSAYVAGDTFSSGYTF	TGTGCCAGCAGTGCCTACGTGGCAGGGGATACCTTTAGTTCGGGCTACACCTTC
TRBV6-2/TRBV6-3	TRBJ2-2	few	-	CASSYSQLTGELFF	TGTGCCAGCAGTTACTCCCAGCTAACCGGGGAGCTGTTTTTT
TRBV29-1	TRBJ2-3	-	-	CSVDSPDTQYF	TGCAGCGTTGATAGTCCAGATACGCAGTATTTT
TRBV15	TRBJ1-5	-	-	CATSRGGVGQPQHF	TGTGCCACCAGCAGAGGGGGCGTGGGGCAGCCCCAGCATTTT
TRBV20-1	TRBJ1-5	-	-	CSARDYRLQPQHF	TGCAGTGCTAGAGATTACAGACTTCAGCCCCAGCATTTT
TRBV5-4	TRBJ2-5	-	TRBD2	CASSPDRSGVTQYF	TGTGCCAGCAGCCCTGATCGCAGCGGGGTGACCCAGTACTTC
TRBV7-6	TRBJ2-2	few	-	CASSYRAGTGELFF	TGTGCTAGCAGCTACAGGGCGGGCACCGGGGAGCTGTTTTTT
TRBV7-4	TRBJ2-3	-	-	CASSLEIRDTQYF	TGTGCCAGCAGCTTAGAGATACGGGATACGCAGTATTTT
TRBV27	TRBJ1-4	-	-	CASSLFRGSNEKLFF	TGTGCCAGCAGTTTATTCAGGGGTTCTAATGAAAAACTGTTTTTT
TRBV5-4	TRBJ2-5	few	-	CASSFQGIWETQYF	TGTGCCAGCAGCTTCCAGGGGATTTGGGAGACCCAGTACTTC